The entry below gives a single T cell receptor (beta chain) sequence along with its context. Generated by immunoSEQ multiplex PCR, the TCRdb table keeps only in-frame clones and is missing some. This table has about 59,000 clones, about 87% appearing once. The data stem from a study of OX40 agonist ivuxolimab in advanced cancers. Trimming removed 6 bases at V and 7 bases at J, with 15 bases between. The CDR3 is made up of 14 amino acids. The germline gives CDR1 MNHEY, CDR2 SMNVEV (reference sequence). The TCR sequence derives from an adult with an advanced solid tumor such as melanoma, head and neck, liver or kidney cancer. The chain combines TRBV27 with TRBJ1-4; the D gene is possibly TRBD1 (6 bases). This material consisted of CD4+ or CD8+ T cells sorted from blood, taken in a trial of the OX40 agonist ivuxolimab. The DNA of the CDR3 is TGTGCCAGCAGGAAACAGGGAGGAGGTGAAAAACTGTTTTTT. Translating gives CASRKQGGGEKLFF.